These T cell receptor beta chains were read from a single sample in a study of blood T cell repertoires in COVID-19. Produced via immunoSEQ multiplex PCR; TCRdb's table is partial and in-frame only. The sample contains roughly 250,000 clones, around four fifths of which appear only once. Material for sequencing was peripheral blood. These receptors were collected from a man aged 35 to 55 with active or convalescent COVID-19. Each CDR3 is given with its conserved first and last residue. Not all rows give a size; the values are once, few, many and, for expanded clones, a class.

CATSKKGRDRGGYTF,TRBV24-1,-,TRBJ1-2
CAWSVLGGVEAFF,TRBV30,-,TRBJ1-1
CSVGGREQKNGYQETQYF,TRBV29-1,-,TRBJ2-5
CASSIARKHSYEQYF,TRBV19,-,TRBJ2-7
CASSFRTSSGNTIYF,TRBV14,-,TRBJ1-3
CASTGGTEAFF,TRBV12-3/TRBV12-4,-,TRBJ1-1
CATSDSPGLAGGATYNEQFF,TRBV24-1,-,TRBJ2-1
CASSEKNGNTEAFF,TRBV6-1,-,TRBJ1-1
CASSASAGYRLAEQYF,TRBV7-2,-,TRBJ2-7
CATIPGQGKVWGYTF,TRBV10-3,-,TRBJ1-2
CAIREGQEGEKLFF,TRBV10-3,-,TRBJ1-4
CATSDHHAGGPTDTQYF,TRBV24-1,once,TRBJ2-3
CASSSPGGVAGVTGELFF,TRBV7-8,-,TRBJ2-2
CASSPSRGHEQYF,TRBV18,-,TRBJ2-7
CAWTSTPESSYNSPLHF,TRBV30,-,TRBJ1-6
CAISESAGFAGNGYTF,TRBV10-3,-,TRBJ1-2
CAARTGEGTEAFF,TRBV2,-,TRBJ1-1
CASSQEGQGSTEAFF,TRBV4-2,-,TRBJ1-1
CASSKRLAGGVDTGELFF,TRBV19,-,TRBJ2-2
CAITSGLGQPQHF,TRBV10-3,-,TRBJ1-5
CASSQDLGDREKLFF,TRBV3-1/TRBV3-2,-,TRBJ1-4
CASSVDRYLSLHF,TRBV28,-,TRBJ1-6
CASSPIWTSGYTDTQYF,TRBV18,-,TRBJ2-3
CATGGGLAVNEQFF,TRBV24-1,-,TRBJ2-1
CASSQDRAADTQYF,TRBV4-2,-,TRBJ2-3
CSVKDRGGEKLFF,TRBV29-1,-,TRBJ1-4
CSASGTSGGGSAPKTQYF,TRBV20-1,-,TRBJ2-5
CAGRGAPYNEQFF,TRBV30,-,TRBJ2-1
CASSGSGRSGYNEQFF,TRBV6-2/TRBV6-3,-,TRBJ2-1
CASSPDTTNYGYTF,TRBV18,-,TRBJ1-2
CASHRDRAGNNEQFF,TRBV5-1,-,TRBJ2-1
CASSVLAGSSYEQYF,TRBV28,once,TRBJ2-7
CASSFRDRENSPLHF,TRBV7-2,-,TRBJ1-6
CASSPRVYEQYF,TRBV6-2/TRBV6-3,few,TRBJ2-7
CASKGGGEAFF,TRBV28,few,TRBJ1-1